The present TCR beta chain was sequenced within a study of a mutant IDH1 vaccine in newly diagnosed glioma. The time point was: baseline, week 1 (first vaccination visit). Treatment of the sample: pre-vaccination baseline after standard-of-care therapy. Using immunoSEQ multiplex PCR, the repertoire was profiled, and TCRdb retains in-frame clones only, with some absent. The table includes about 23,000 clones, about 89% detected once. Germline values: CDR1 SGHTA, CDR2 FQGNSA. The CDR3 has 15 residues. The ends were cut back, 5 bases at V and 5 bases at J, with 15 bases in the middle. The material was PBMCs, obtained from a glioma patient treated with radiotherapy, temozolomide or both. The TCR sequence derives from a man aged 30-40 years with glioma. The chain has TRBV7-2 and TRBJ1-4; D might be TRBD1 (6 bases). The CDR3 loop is CASSDSRGGNEKLFF. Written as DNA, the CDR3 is TGTGCCAGCAGCGACTCAAGGGGGGGGAATGAAAAACTGTTTTTT.